Below are 22 T cell receptor beta chains sequenced from a single sample in a study of blood T cell repertoires in COVID-19. Only in-frame clones appear in the TCRdb table, and some are missing; sequencing was by immunoSEQ multiplex PCR. The top ten hold roughly 12% of the sample, which has some 450,000 clones, about 91% seen once. Material: peripheral blood. These receptor sequences come from a woman between 50 and 59 years old with COVID-19, enrolled during active disease.

This chain links TRBV7-9 with TRBJ1-1, with TRBD1 matching over 8 bases. In germline, CDR1 is SEHNR, CDR2 FQNEAQ (reference sequence). J gave up 0 bases and V 6 bases, and 6 bases lay outside the gene matches. The CDR3 is 15 amino acids. CDR3 coding DNA: TGTGCCAGCAGGGCACAGGGGGTTATGAACACTGAAGCTTTCTTT. Amino acid sequence: CASRAQGVMNTEAFF.

This clone was observed at least ten times. V and J are TRBV27 and TRBJ1-1, with D uncertain. CDR3 length: 13 residues. The germline gives CDR1 MNHEY, CDR2 SMNVEV (reference sequence). V lost 5 bases and J 0 bases, leaving 7 bases between the germline ends. CDR3 nucleotides: TGTGCCAGCAGTCCCAGGATGAACACTGAAGCTTTCTTT. Its protein product is CASSPRMNTEAFF.

The chain couples TRBV18 to TRBJ1-4; TRBD1 matches at 8 bases. CDR1 and CDR2 (germline): KGHSH, LQKENI. V lost 3 bases and J lost 7; bases outside the gene matches: 4. CDR3 length: 14 amino acids. The CDR3 sequence is CASSPRTGLEKLFF. CDR3 DNA: TGTGCCAGCTCACCGCGGACAGGGCTTGAAAAACTGTTTTTT. Using reference TRBV18 and TRBJ1-4 for the parts outside the CDR3, the full variable domain is NAGVMQNPRHLVRRRGQEARLRCSPMKGHSHVYWYRQLPEEGLKFMVYLQKENIIDESGMPKERFSAEFPKEGPSILRIQQVVRGDSAAYFCASSPRTGLEKLFFGSGTQLSVL.

Written as DNA, the CDR3 is TGCGCCAGCAGCTTGCCGTGCGGCGCAGGGCGACGACGGAGCAATCAGCCCCAGCATTTT. Protein: CASSLPCGAGRRRSNQPQHF. The gene calls are TRBV5-1 and TRBJ1-5, with TRBD1 as a possible D gene (5 bases). This CDR3 has 20 amino acids. Germline CDR1 reads SGHRS; CDR2 reads YFSETQ. Trimming removed 1 base at V and 1 base at J, with 24 bases between.

The chain recombines TRBV10-1 with TRBJ2-3; a weak D match, TRBD1 (6 bases). Germline CDR1 is WNHNN and CDR2 is SYGVQD (reference sequence). CDR3 length: 16 residues. The germline V and J ends were trimmed by 0 bases and 2 bases, with 12 bases remaining between them. CDR3: CASSESGPGVTDTQYF. The CDR3 nucleotides read TGCGCCAGCAGTGAGTCCGGGCCAGGGGTCACAGATACGCAGTATTTT.

Only a few counts were recorded for this clone. The chain combines TRBV15 with TRBJ1-1; no clear D gene. Looked up from germline, CDR1 is LNHNV and CDR2 is YYDKDF (reference sequence). Trimming shortened V by 0 bases and J by 2 bases, and 13 bases separated the two germline ends. CDR3 length equals 16 residues. CDR3 DNA sequence: TGTGCCACCAGCAGAGATTGGGAGGGAACCAACACTGAAGCTTTCTTT. Translating gives CATSRDWEGTNTEAFF.

V usage is TRBV5-1 and J usage is TRBJ2-4; 8 positions agree with TRBD2. CDR1 is SGHRS and CDR2 is YFSETQ in the germline V gene. The CDR3 runs 16 residues. V shed 0 bases and J 0 bases; nucleotides not matched to a gene: 2. DNA of the CDR3: TGCGCCAGCAGCTTGGGGCGGGGGGTAGCCAAAAACATTCAGTACTTC. Translated: CASSLGRGVAKNIQYF.

This chain connects TRBV15 to TRBJ1-2, with D tentatively TRBD1 (6 bases). CDR1 and CDR2 (germline): LNHNV, YYDKDF (reference sequence). There are 13 residues in the CDR3. Trimming cost V 3 bases and J 4 bases, with 9 bases left between them. CDR3 residues: CATSSDRLYGYTF. CDR3 DNA: TGTGCCACCAGCAGCGACAGGCTCTATGGCTACACCTTC.

This clone was seen just once. The rearrangement links TRBV9 to TRBJ2-7, with a weak D call TRBD1 (5 bases). CDR3 length: 14 amino acids. Germline V gene lookup returns CDR1 SGDLS and CDR2 YYNGEE. Trimming left V 2 bases short and J 5 bases short, with 14 bases between. CDR3 region: CASSVRDSSHEQYF. CDR3 in DNA: TGTGCCAGCAGCGTCCGAGACAGTTCCCACGAGCAGTACTTC.

The V and J genes are TRBV19 and TRBJ2-6; 11 nucleotides agree with TRBD1. The V gene's germline CDR1 is LNHDA and CDR2 SQIVND (reference sequence). The CDR3 length is 18 residues. Losses at the gene ends were 9 bases for V and 0 bases for J; bases not matched to a gene: 10. CDR3 sequence reads: CASRPWTGGFSGANVLTF. The CDR3 nucleotides are TGTGCCAGCAGACCCTGGACAGGGGGCTTCTCTGGGGCCAACGTCCTGACTTTC.

In this sample, this clone turned up a few times. The J gene is TRBJ1-2, the V gene TRBV15; D is perhaps TRBD1 (6 bases). CDR1 and CDR2 (germline): LNHNV, YYDKDF (reference sequence). The CDR3 has 15 residues. V lost 0 bases, J lost 7 bases, and 15 bases lay in between. CDR3 nucleotides: TGTGCCACCAGCAGAGAAGCCAGGGGCTTCGCTGGCTACACCTTC. Translated: CATSREARGFAGYTF. The full variable domain, in which reference TRBV15 and TRBJ1-2 provide the parts outside the CDR3, is DAMVIQNPRYQVTQFGKPVTLSCSQTLNHNVMYWYQQKSSQAPKLLFHYYDKDFNNEADTPDNFQSRRPNTSFCFLDIRSPGLGDTAMYLCATSREARGFAGYTFGSGTRLTVV.

This clone occurred once. The CDR3 region is CASTGPSLGGELFF. The CDR3 DNA sequence: TGTGCCAGTACGGGTCCCAGCTTAGGTGGGGAGCTGTTTTTT. This chain uses TRBV19 with TRBJ2-2; D is unclear. Germline lookup yields CDR1 LNHDA and CDR2 SQIVND (reference sequence). The CDR3 is 14 amino acids. Trimming removed 7 bases at V and 8 bases at J, with 17 bases between.

The CDR3 sequence is CASSDPEDRGSDTEAFF. The CDR3 DNA reads as TGTGCCAGCAGTGACCCAGAGGACAGGGGCTCTGACACTGAAGCTTTCTTT. J is TRBJ1-1 and V is TRBV6-4, with TRBD1 matching over 9 bases. V shed 2 bases and J 3 bases; nucleotides not matched to a gene: 10. Germline CDR1 and CDR2: MRHNA and SNTAGT. The CDR3 spans 17 residues.

This clone was seen a handful of times. The CDR3 DNA reads as TGTGCCAGCAGTGAAGACAGGGTGAATAGCAATCAGCCCCAGCATTTT. Translated: CASSEDRVNSNQPQHF. The chain links TRBV2 to TRBJ1-5; D may be TRBD1 (6 bases). V dropped 1 base and J dropped 0 bases, with 10 bases sitting between them. The CDR3 contains 16 residues. Germline CDR1 is SNHLY and CDR2 is FYNNEI.

This clone was seen at least ten times. The J gene is TRBJ1-3, the V gene TRBV3-1 (or the pseudogene TRBV3-2); possibly TRBD1 for D (5 bases). Trimming stripped 6 bases from V and 4 bases from J, with 10 bases between. The CDR3 contains 13 residues. The germline gives CDR1 LGHDT, CDR2 YNNKEL (reference sequence). The CDR3: CASSLGRGNTIYF. The CDR3 bases are TGTGCCAGCAGTCTGGGGCGAGGAAACACCATATATTTT.

The genes are TRBV2 and TRBJ1-5; D not resolved. CDR1 and CDR2 (germline): SNHLY, FYNNEI. The V end lost 3 bases, the J end lost 6 bases, and 9 bases lay between the germline ends. This CDR3 has 13 amino acids. This chain's CDR3 is CASSDFAGQPQHF. CDR3 DNA: TGTGCCAGCAGTGATTTCGCCGGTCAGCCCCAGCATTTT.

The chain links TRBV19 to TRBJ2-7, with a weak D call TRBD2 (7 bases). The germline V gene encodes CDR1 LNHDA and CDR2 SQIVND (reference sequence). This CDR3 has 15 amino acids. The ends were cut back, 4 bases at V and 0 bases at J, with 13 bases in the middle. The CDR3 bases are TGTGCCAGTAGTAAGGGGGGGGCCACCTCCTACGAGCAGTACTTC. This gives the protein CASSKGGATSYEQYF.

This clone came up once. The chain couples TRBV3-1 (or the pseudogene TRBV3-2) to TRBJ1-3, with D perhaps TRBD1 (5 bases). Germline assignment: CDR1 LGHDT and CDR2 YNNKEL (reference sequence). V lost 5 bases to trimming and J lost 0 bases, with 20 bases between them. The CDR3 sequence is 18 residues long. CDR3 in amino acids: CASSTLRGSYLSGNTIYF. The CDR3 DNA is TGTGCCAGCAGCACCCTCCGGGGGTCCTATCTCTCTGGAAACACCATATATTTT.

The chain combines TRBV30 with TRBJ1-6; 9 bases match TRBD1. V was pared by 4 bases and J by 7 bases, with 11 bases of the junction left unmatched. The length of the CDR3 is 16 residues. Germline V CDR1 and CDR2: GTSNPN, SVGIG (reference sequence). The CDR3, as DNA: TGTGCCTGGACTCCCGTCTTGGGACAGGGAAATTCACCCCTCCACTTT. Amino acids: CAWTPVLGQGNSPLHF. Full variable domain (outside the CDR3, taken from reference TRBV30 and TRBJ1-6): SQTIHQWPATLVQPVGSPLSLECTVEGTSNPNLYWYRQAAGRGLQLLFYSVGIGQISSEVPQNLSASRPQDRQFILSSKKLLLSDSGFYLCAWTPVLGQGNSPLHFGNGTRLTVT.

The sample holds one count of this clone. The V and J genes are TRBV7-6 and TRBJ1-2, with 8 bases that match TRBD1. This CDR3 spans 16 amino acids. Trimming at V came to 5 bases and at J to 4 bases, leaving 12 bases not matched to a gene. Per germline, CDR1 SGHVS and CDR2 FNYEAQ. CDR3 region: CASSQPGQGSGYGYTF. Here the CDR3 DNA reads TGTGCCAGCAGCCAACCCGGACAGGGATCGGGCTATGGCTACACCTTC.

This rearrangement joins TRBV27 to TRBJ2-3; 13 nucleotides align to TRBD2. From germline, CDR1 is MNHEY and CDR2 SMNVEV (reference sequence). The CDR3 totals 18 residues. The J segment lost 7 bases and the V segment lost 5 bases, leaving 15 bases of the junction unmatched. In DNA form, the CDR3 reads TGTGCCAGCAGTCTAAAGGGACTAGCGGGGTGGTCGACCCATACGCAGTATTTT. Protein product: CASSLKGLAGWSTHTQYF.

The chain joins TRBV5-1 to TRBJ2-1; TRBD1 aligns across 11 bases. The germline gives CDR1 SGHRS, CDR2 YFSETQ. The CDR3 is made up of 15 amino acids. The V and J ends lost 4 bases and 9 bases, in that order; junction bases with no gene match: 9. The chain's CDR3 is CASSAGTGGVGEQFF. In DNA form, the CDR3 reads TGCGCCAGCAGCGCCGGGACAGGGGGAGTGGGTGAGCAGTTCTTC.